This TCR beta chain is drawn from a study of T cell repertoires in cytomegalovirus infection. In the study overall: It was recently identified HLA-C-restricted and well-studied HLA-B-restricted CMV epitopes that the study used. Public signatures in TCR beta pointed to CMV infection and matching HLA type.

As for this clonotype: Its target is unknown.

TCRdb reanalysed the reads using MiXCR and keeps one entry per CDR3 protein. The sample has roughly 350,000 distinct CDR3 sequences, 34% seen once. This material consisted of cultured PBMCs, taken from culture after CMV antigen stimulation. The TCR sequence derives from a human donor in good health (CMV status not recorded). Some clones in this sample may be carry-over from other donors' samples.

CDR3 protein: CASSFPPPLGGYSNQPQHF. The CDR3 DNA sequence: TGTGCCAGCAGTTTTCCCCCCCCCCTGGGAGGTTATAGCAATCAGCCCCAGCATTTT. The V call is TRBV28, the J call TRBJ1-5; D not certain. Looked up from germline, CDR1 is MDHEN and CDR2 is SYDVKM. The V and J ends lost 3 bases and 0 bases respectively, with 21 bases between them. The CDR3 runs 19 residues.